One and the same sample provided the 21 T cell receptor beta chains below, sequenced in a study of CD8+CD57+ T cells in acquired aplastic anemia. Genomic DNA templated the TCR beta VDJ and CDR3 profiling. MiXCR was run by TCRdb on the reads, yielding one entry per CDR3 protein. The sample lists about 210,000 distinct CDR3 sequences, 60% to 65% occurring once. Sequenced input: sorted CD4+, CD8+, or CD8+CD57+ T cells (not recorded which) from PBMCs. The receptors derive from a human donor in good health.

This clonotype has just one count. This rearrangement joins TRBV24-1 to TRBJ2-2; no clear D. V lost 9 bases, J lost 9 bases, and 13 bases lay in between. CDR3 length: 12 amino acids. From germline, CDR1 is KGHDR and CDR2 SFDVKD. CDR3 amino acids: CATSSRHRELFF. As DNA, the CDR3 is TGTGCCACCTCCTCACGGCACCGGGAGCTGTTTTTT.

The rearrangement uses TRBV7-2 and TRBJ2-7; weak D call: TRBD1 (6 bases). This CDR3 contains 14 residues. Per the germline V gene, CDR1 is SGHTA and CDR2 is FQGNSA. The ends were cut back, 4 bases at V and 6 bases at J, with 16 bases in the middle. CDR3: CASSSGPQGREQYF. The DNA for the CDR3 is TGTGCCAGCAGCTCAGGCCCACAGGGTCGCGAGCAGTACTTC.

This clonotype was seen a few times. This chain links TRBV28 with TRBJ1-5; D might be TRBD1 (5 bases). The germline V gene encodes CDR1 MDHEN and CDR2 SYDVKM. With 6 bases removed from V and 4 bases from J, the gap between germline ends came to 13 bases. CDR3 length: 14 amino acids. CDR3 nucleotide sequence: TGTGCCAGCAGCCTCGACAGATGGAATCAGCCCCAGCATTTT. As protein: CASSLDRWNQPQHF.

As to this clonotype: A clone one base away is much larger, so this may be a read error. V is TRBV12-3 or TRBV12-4 and J is TRBJ2-1, with D perhaps TRBD2 (6 bases). The CDR3 sequence is 15 residues long. Here the CDR3 DNA reads TGTGCCAGCAGGCCAACTAGCCTACGGCTCAATGAGCAGTCCTTC. Protein sequence: CASRPTSLRLNEQSF.

Of note for this clonotype: The junction departs from germline at one end; a sequencing error may be responsible. The chain joins TRBV7-7 to TRBJ2-5; D perhaps matches TRBD2 (6 bases). CDR3 size: 15 residues. CDR1 and CDR2 (germline): SSHAT, FNYEAQ (reference sequence). This chain's CDR3 is CASSPGRRTKETQYF. As DNA, the CDR3 is TGTGCTAGCAGCCCTGGGCGACGGACTAAAGAGACCCAGTACTTC.

V usage is TRBV2 and J usage is TRBJ2-7, with D unclear. Looked up from germline, CDR1 is SNHLY and CDR2 is FYNNEI. This CDR3 has 15 amino acids. V lost 5 bases and J 3 bases, leaving 17 bases between the germline ends. The DNA of the CDR3 is TGTGCCAGCAGTATACCGGGCCCTGCTGGCTACGAGCAGTACTTC. This sequence encodes CASSIPGPAGYEQYF.

This clonotype has at least ten counts. The chain has TRBV9 and TRBJ2-2, with no clear D. Germline V gene lookup returns CDR1 SGDLS and CDR2 YYNGEE. Trimming removed 4 bases at V and 7 bases at J, with 5 bases between. The CDR3 contains 11 residues. The DNA of the CDR3 is TGTGCCAGCAGCCTAAGCGGGGAGCTGTTTTTT. It codes for CASSLSGELFF.

The V gene is TRBV10-3, the J gene TRBJ2-5; D tentatively fits TRBD1 or TRBD2 (5 bases each). There are 12 residues in the CDR3. V was clipped by 6 bases and J by 8 bases, with 13 bases between them. Per germline, CDR1 ENHRY and CDR2 SYGVKD. CDR3 nucleotides: TGTGCCATCAGGACAGACGAGGGTACCCAGTACTTC. This sequence encodes CAIRTDEGTQYF.

About this clonotype itself: One end of the junction is discordant with germline, which a read error may explain. The genes are TRBV19 and TRBJ2-5, with 11 positions matching TRBD2. The CDR3 is 14 residues long. Germline CDR1 and CDR2: LNHDA and SQIVND (reference sequence). In DNA, the CDR3 is TGTGCAAGTAAGGTAGCGGGGGGGCTAGAGACCCAGTACTTC. Translated: CASKVAGGLETQYF. Looking up the rest from reference TRBV19 and TRBJ2-5 gives the full variable domain: DGGITQSPKYLFRKEGQNVTLSCEQNLNHDAMYWYRQDPGQGLRLIYYSQIVNDFQKGDIAEGYSVSREKKESFPLTVTSAQKNPTAFYLCASKVAGGLETQYFGPGTRLLVL.

The V call is TRBV20-1, the J call TRBJ2-7; possible D gene TRBD1, 7 bases. Germline CDR1 DFQATT, CDR2 SNEGSKA (reference sequence). With 6 bases removed from V and 5 bases from J, the gap between germline ends came to 17 bases. CDR3 length: 13 amino acids. The CDR3 protein is CSAPGGLFDEQYF. In nucleotides, the CDR3 is TGCAGTGCCCCAGGGGGGCTTTTCGACGAGCAGTACTTC.

The chain couples TRBV19 to TRBJ2-1, with unresolved D. Trimming removed 9 bases from V and 9 bases from J, with 27 bases in between. This CDR3 has 16 residues. Germline CDR1 LNHDA, CDR2 SQIVND (reference sequence). Here the CDR3 DNA reads TGTGCCAGCAGCTCCCCCGGGCCCATTTTAGACACTGAGCAGTTCTTC. Its protein product is CASSSPGPILDTEQFF.

This clonotype was detected only a few times. The chain recombines TRBV10-1 with TRBJ2-7; D uncertain. CDR1 and CDR2 from the germline V gene are WNHNN and SYGVQD (reference sequence). There are 12 residues in the CDR3. Trimming took off 2 bases at V and 6 bases at J, with 8 bases between the two ends. In DNA form, the CDR3 reads TGCGCCAGCAGTGAGGTGTCGGGCGAGCAGTACTTC. Its translation is CASSEVSGEQYF.

The chain uses TRBV20-1 and TRBJ1-2, with 7 positions matching TRBD1. Germline V lookup: CDR1 DFQATT, CDR2 SNEGSKA (reference sequence). V lost 3 bases to trimming and J lost 0 bases; unmatched junction nucleotides: 16. This CDR3 is 18 amino acids long. In DNA, the CDR3 is TGCAGTGCTAGGGCTCGGGACAGATTCTCTCGAGCTAACTATGGCTACACCTTC. Its translation: CSARARDRFSRANYGYTF.

This clonotype has ten or more counts. The chain combines TRBV19 with TRBJ2-1, with D possibly being TRBD1 (6 bases). The CDR3 contains 13 residues. Germline CDR1 reads LNHDA; CDR2 reads SQIVND (reference sequence). Trimming left V 2 bases short and J 10 bases short, with 12 bases between. The CDR3 nucleotides read TGTGCCAGTAGTATAACAGGGACCGGGGAGCAGTTCTTC. Its translation: CASSITGTGEQFF.

The chain is built from TRBV10-3 and TRBJ2-5; D possibly corresponds to TRBD2 (6 bases). The CDR3 runs 14 residues. V lost 4 bases to trimming and J lost 2 bases, with 11 bases between them. Per the germline V gene, CDR1 is ENHRY and CDR2 is SYGVKD. The CDR3 region is CAISVKRGQETQYF. For the CDR3, the DNA is TGTGCCATCAGTGTGAAACGGGGGCAAGAGACCCAGTACTTC.

This clonotype was recorded at least ten times. In this CDR3 the conserved last residue, phenylalanine or tryptophan, is missing, so a read error is likely. Because the CDR3's place on the DNA is in doubt, the DNA is left out and the CDR3 is given as listed by TCRdb. The V gene is TRBV12-3 or TRBV12-4, the J gene TRBJ2-1; the D segment call TRBD1 is taken from the table without a DNA check. The CDR3 is made up of 9 amino acids, end residues included. CDR3 protein: CASTPLPTG.

The chain is built from TRBV25-1 and TRBJ2-7; 7 bases are a match to TRBD1. Germline assignment: CDR1 MGHDK and CDR2 SYGVNS. V lost 8 bases to trimming and J lost 6 bases; unmatched junction nucleotides: 13. This CDR3 spans 14 amino acids. As DNA, the CDR3 is TGTGCCAGCCTCGAGGAGACAGGGAATAGCGAGCAGTACTTC. Its protein product is CASLEETGNSEQYF.

The rearrangement uses TRBV7-8 and TRBJ2-2; 13 bases are shared with TRBD2. Germline V lookup: CDR1 SGHVS, CDR2 FQNEAQ. The length of the CDR3 is 15 residues. The V segment lost 7 bases and the J segment 9 bases; nucleotides outside the gene matches: 8. In DNA form, the CDR3 reads TGTGCCAGCAACTTTCGGACTAGCGGGAGTTGGGAGCTGTTTTTT. The encoded protein is CASNFRTSGSWELFF.

The chain employs TRBV20-1 and TRBJ2-3; 9 bases are shared with TRBD1. V was clipped by 1 base and J by 3 bases; unmatched bases: 2. The CDR3 contains 14 residues. Germline assignment: CDR1 DFQATT and CDR2 SNEGSKA (reference sequence). CDR3 coding DNA: TGCAGTGCTAGAGGGGACAGGGAGACAGATACGCAGTATTTT. This gives the protein CSARGDRETDTQYF.

CDR3 sequence (DNA): TGCAGTGCTAGAGGATCAGCGGGATCCTACGAGCAGTACTTC. It specifies CSARGSAGSYEQYF. The chain combines TRBV20-1 with TRBJ2-5; 7 bases line up with TRBD2. The J call is in doubt because the DNA end fits TRBJ2-7 better. Germline values: CDR1 DFQATT, CDR2 SNEGSKA (reference sequence). The CDR3 sequence is 14 residues long.

As regards this clonotype: Relative to the germline gene, one junction end is altered; a read error may explain this. V gene TRBV5-1 combines with J gene TRBJ2-7, with D possibly TRBD1 on 6 matching bases. CDR3 length: 15 residues. Looked up from germline, CDR1 is SGHRS and CDR2 is YFSETQ. CDR3 sequence reads: CAGSPRTVYSYEQYF. Here the CDR3 DNA reads TGCGCCGGCAGCCCAAGGACAGTATATTCCTACGAGCAGTACTTC. Full variable domain (missing parts from reference TRBV5-1 and TRBJ2-7): KAGVTQTPRYLIKTRGQQVTLSCSPISGHRSVSWYQQTPGQGLQFLFEYFSETQRNKGNFPGRFSGRQFSNSRSEMNVSTLELGDSALYLCAGSPRTVYSYEQYFGPGTRLTVT.